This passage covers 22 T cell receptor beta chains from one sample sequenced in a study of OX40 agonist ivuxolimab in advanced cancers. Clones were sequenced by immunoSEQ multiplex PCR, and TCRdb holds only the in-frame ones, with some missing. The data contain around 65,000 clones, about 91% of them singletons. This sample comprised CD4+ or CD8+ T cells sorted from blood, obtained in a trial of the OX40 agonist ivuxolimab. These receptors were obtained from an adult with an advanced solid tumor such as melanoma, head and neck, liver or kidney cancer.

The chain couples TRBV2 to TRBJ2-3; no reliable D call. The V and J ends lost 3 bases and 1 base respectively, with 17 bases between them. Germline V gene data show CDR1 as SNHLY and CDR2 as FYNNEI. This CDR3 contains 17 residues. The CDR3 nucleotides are TGTGCCAGCAGTGATGCGGCCAGGAATTTACGCACAGATACGCAGTATTTT. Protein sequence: CASSDAARNLRTDTQYF.

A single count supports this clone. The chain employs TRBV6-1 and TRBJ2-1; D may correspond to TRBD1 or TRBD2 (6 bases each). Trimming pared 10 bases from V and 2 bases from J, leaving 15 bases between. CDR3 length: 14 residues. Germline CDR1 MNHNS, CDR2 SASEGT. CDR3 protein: CATETGGAYNEQFF. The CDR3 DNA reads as TGTGCCACCGAGACAGGAGGGGCCTACAATGAGCAGTTCTTC.

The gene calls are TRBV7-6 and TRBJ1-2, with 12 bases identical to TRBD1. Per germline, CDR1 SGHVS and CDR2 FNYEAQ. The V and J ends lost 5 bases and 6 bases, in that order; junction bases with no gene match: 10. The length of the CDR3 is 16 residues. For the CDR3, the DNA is TGTGCCAGCAGCCCGGTAGGGACAGGGGGCGCGCATGGCTACACCTTC. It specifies CASSPVGTGGAHGYTF.

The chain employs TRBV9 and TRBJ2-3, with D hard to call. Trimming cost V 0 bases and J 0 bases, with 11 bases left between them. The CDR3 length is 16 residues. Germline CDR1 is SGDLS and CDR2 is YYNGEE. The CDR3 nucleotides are TGTGCCAGCAGCGTAGTTGGTAGACCTAGCACAGATACGCAGTATTTT. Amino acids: CASSVVGRPSTDTQYF.

The CDR3 nucleotides are TGTGCCAGCAGCTTAGGGGGGTCGGGACAGGGGTACACAGATACGCAGTATTTT. Protein: CASSLGGSGQGYTDTQYF. The rearrangement joins TRBV7-2 to TRBJ2-3; TRBD1 agrees at 10 bases. This CDR3 is 18 amino acids long. J was trimmed by 2 bases and V by 1 base; bases with no gene match: 9. Per the germline V gene, CDR1 is SGHTA and CDR2 is FQGNSA.

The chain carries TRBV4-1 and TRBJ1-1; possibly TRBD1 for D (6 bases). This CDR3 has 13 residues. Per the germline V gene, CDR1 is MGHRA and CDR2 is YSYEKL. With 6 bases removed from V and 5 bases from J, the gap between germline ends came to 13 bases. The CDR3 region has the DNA TGCGCCAGCAGACCACAGGGCCGGACTGAAGCTTTCTTT. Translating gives CASRPQGRTEAFF.

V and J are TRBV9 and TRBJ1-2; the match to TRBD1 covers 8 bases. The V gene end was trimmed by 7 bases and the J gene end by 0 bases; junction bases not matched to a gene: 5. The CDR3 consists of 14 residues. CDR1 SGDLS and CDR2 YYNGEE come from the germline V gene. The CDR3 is CASFGTGPNYGYTF. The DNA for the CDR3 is TGTGCCAGCTTTGGGACAGGACCTAACTATGGCTACACCTTC. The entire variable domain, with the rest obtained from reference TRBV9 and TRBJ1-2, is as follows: DSGVTQTPKHLITATGQRVTLRCSPRSGDLSVYWYQQSLDQGLQFLIQYYNGEERAKGNILERFSAQQFPDLHSELNLSSLELGDSALYFCASFGTGPNYGYTFGSGTRLTVV.

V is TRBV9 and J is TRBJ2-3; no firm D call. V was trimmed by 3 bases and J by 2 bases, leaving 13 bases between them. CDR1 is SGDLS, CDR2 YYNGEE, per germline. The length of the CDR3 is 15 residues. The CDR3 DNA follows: TGTGCCAGCAGCGCAGCCTTATGGGCCACAGATACGCAGTATTTT. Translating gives CASSAALWATDTQYF.

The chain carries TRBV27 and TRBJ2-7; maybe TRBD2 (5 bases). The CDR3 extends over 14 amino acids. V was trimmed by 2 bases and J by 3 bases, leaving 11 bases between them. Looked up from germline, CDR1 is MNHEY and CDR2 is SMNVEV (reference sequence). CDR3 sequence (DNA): TGTGCCAGCAGTTTAAAAGCGGAGGTCTACGAGCAGTACTTC. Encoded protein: CASSLKAEVYEQYF.

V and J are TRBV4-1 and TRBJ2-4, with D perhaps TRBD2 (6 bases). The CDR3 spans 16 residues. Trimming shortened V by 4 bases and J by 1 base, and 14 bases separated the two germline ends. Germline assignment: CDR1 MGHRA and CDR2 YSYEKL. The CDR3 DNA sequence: TGCGCCAGCAGCCCCTTACACCGGGAGGCCAAAAACATTCAGTACTTC. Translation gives CASSPLHREAKNIQYF.

The DNA for the CDR3 is TGTGCCAGCAGCGTAGTTGGATCAGAGACCCAGTACTTC. Amino acid sequence: CASSVVGSETQYF. The chain joins TRBV9 to TRBJ2-5, with no clear D. CDR3 length: 13 residues. Per germline, CDR1 SGDLS and CDR2 YYNGEE. Trimming took 0 bases from V and 4 from J, leaving 7 bases between them. The variable domain in full, completed from reference TRBV9 and TRBJ2-5, reads DSGVTQTPKHLITATGQRVTLRCSPRSGDLSVYWYQQSLDQGLQFLIQYYNGEERAKGNILERFSAQQFPDLHSELNLSSLELGDSALYFCASSVVGSETQYFGPGTRLLVL.

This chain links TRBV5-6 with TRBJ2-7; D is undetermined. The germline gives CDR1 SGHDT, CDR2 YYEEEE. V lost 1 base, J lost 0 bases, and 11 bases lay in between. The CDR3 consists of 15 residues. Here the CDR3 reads CASSLQDISSYEQYF. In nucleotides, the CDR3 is TGTGCCAGCAGCTTGCAGGATATTAGCTCCTACGAGCAGTACTTC.

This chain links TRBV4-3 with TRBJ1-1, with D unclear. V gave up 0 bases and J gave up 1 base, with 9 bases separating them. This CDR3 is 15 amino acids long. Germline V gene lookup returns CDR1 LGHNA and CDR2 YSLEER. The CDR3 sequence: CASSQDKVSNTEAFF. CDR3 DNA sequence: TGCGCCAGCAGCCAAGATAAGGTATCGAACACTGAAGCTTTCTTT.

CDR3: CASSLVYGGVYNSPLHF. The CDR3 coding sequence is TGTGCCAGCAGTTTAGTCTATGGGGGAGTCTATAATTCACCCCTCCACTTT. This sequence joins TRBV28 and TRBJ1-6, with D possibly TRBD1 on 5 matching bases. V was trimmed by 2 bases and J by 3 bases, leaving 14 bases between them. Germline assignment: CDR1 MDHEN and CDR2 SYDVKM. The CDR3 is 17 residues long.

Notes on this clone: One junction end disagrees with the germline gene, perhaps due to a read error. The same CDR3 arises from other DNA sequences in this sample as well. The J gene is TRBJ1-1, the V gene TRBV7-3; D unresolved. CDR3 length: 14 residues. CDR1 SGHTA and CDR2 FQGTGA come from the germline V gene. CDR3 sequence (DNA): TGTGCCAGCAGCTTAAGCCCGCTGAATACTGAAGCTTTCTTT. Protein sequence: CASSLSPLNTEAFF.

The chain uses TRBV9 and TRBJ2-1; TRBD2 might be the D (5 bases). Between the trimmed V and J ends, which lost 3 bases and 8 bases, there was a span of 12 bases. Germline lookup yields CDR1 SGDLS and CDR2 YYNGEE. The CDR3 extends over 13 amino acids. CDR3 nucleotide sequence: TGTGCCAGCAGCGAGGGCGGAGGCTATGAGCAGTTCTTC. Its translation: CASSEGGGYEQFF.

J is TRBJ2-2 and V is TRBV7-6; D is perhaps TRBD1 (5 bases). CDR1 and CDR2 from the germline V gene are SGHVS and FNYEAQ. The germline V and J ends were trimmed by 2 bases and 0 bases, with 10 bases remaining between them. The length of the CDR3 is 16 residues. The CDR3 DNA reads TGTGCCAGCAGCTTATGGGGCGGCGCGAACACCGGGGAGCTGTTTTTT. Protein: CASSLWGGANTGELFF.

This CDR3 is CASSEAYEQYF. The CDR3 coding sequence is TGTGCCAGCAGTGAAGCCTACGAGCAGTACTTC. The rearrangement uses TRBV2 and TRBJ2-7; unclear D gene. With 0 bases removed from V and 3 bases from J, the gap between germline ends came to 0 bases. Germline V gene sequence: CDR1 SNHLY, CDR2 FYNNEI. The CDR3 runs 11 residues.

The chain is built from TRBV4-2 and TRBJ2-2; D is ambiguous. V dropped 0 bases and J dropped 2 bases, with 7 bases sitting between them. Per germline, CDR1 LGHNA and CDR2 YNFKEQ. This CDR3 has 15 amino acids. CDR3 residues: CASSQDEGNTGELFF. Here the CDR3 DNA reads TGTGCCAGCAGCCAAGACGAAGGAAACACCGGGGAGCTGTTTTTT.

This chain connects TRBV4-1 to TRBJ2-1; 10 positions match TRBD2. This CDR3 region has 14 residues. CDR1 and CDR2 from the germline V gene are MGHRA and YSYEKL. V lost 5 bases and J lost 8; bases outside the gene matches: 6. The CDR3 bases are TGCGCCAGCAGCTTTAGCGGGGGGATGGATGAGCAGTTCTTC. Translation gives CASSFSGGMDEQFF.

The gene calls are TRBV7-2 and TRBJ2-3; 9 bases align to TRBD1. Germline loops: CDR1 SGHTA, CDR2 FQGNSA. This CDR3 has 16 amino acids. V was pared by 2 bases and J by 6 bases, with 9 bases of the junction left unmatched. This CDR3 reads CASSLNAGTGSDTQYF. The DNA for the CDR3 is TGTGCCAGCAGCTTAAACGCCGGGACAGGGTCCGATACGCAGTATTTT.

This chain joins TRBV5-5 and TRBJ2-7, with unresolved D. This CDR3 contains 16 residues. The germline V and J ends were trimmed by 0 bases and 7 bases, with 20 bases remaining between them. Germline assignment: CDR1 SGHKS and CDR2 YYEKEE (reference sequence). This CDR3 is CASSLAAVTALGEQYF. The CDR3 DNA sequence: TGTGCCAGCAGCTTGGCCGCGGTTACGGCCTTGGGGGAGCAGTACTTC.